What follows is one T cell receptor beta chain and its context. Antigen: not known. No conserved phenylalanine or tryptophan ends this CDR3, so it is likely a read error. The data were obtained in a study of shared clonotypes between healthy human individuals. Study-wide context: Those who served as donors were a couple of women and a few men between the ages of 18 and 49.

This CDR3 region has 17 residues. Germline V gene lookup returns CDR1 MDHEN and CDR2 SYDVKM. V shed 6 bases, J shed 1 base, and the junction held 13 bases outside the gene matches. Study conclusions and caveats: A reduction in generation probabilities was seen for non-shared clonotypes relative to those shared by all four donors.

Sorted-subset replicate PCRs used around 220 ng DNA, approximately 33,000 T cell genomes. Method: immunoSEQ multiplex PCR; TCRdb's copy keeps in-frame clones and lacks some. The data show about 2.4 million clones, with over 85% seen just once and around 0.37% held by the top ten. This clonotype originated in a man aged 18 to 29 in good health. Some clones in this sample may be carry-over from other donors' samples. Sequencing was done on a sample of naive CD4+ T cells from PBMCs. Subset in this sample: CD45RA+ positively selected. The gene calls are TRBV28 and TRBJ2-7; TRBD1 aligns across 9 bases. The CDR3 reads CASSLLSGTGSSYEQYS. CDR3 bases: TGTGCCAGCAGCCTACTTTCAGGGACAGGGAGTTCCTACGAGCAGTACTCC.